Listed here is a single T cell receptor (beta chain). The CDR3 consists of 15 residues. CDR1 is MNHNS, CDR2 SASEGT, per germline. The germline V and J ends were trimmed by 3 bases and 0 bases, with 10 bases remaining between them. Alongside a J-beta primer mix, a sample-barcoded 5' primer served in a second PCR lasting roughly 6 to 11 cycles. MiXCR, applied by TCRdb to the 5' RACE reads, yields one record per CDR3 protein. The sample consists of roughly 1,800,000 distinct CDR3 sequences, about 50% of them appearing once. The data originate from a study of blood T cells in healthy people across ages. The receptor comes from a middle-aged woman in good health. The gene calls are TRBV6-1 and TRBJ2-3, with no clear D. The specimen was blood. CDR3 DNA sequence: TGTGCCAGCAGTGAGTGGGCAGGAAGCACAGATACGCAGTATTTT. It translates to CASSEWAGSTDTQYF.